One and the same sample provided the 26 T cell receptor beta chains below, sequenced in a study of OX40 agonist ivuxolimab in advanced cancers. To prepare the library, the immunoSEQ multiplex PCR assay was applied. TCRdb obtained this table from immuneACCESS and retained in-frame rearrangements with V and J assigned. These tables miss some clones; where compared with another copy, unresolved V genes account for less than half of the shortfall, and the remainder is unexplained. The sample records approximately 70,000 clones, about four fifths of which are singletons. The ten largest clones capture approximately 5.1% of the sample. This specimen consisted of CD4+ or CD8+ T cells sorted from blood, obtained in a trial of the OX40 agonist ivuxolimab. The receptor set was obtained from an adult with an advanced solid tumor such as melanoma, head and neck, liver or kidney cancer.

This clone was detected only once. The chain employs TRBV19 and TRBJ1-4; no firm D call. This CDR3 spans 14 amino acids. The V and J ends lost 7 bases and 6 bases respectively, with 15 bases between them. CDR1 and CDR2 from the germline V gene are LNHDA and SQIVND (reference sequence). The CDR3 protein is CASNTEWLDEKLFF. The CDR3 DNA reads TGTGCCAGTAATACGGAGTGGTTAGATGAAAAACTGTTTTTT.

This chain links TRBV10-3 with TRBJ1-5; 8 bases map to TRBD1. Germline V gives CDR1 ENHRY, CDR2 SYGVKD. CDR3 size: 15 residues. V dropped 3 bases and J dropped 5; count of bases not matched to a gene: 6. This CDR3 is CAISESDRAYQPQHF. The DNA for the CDR3 is TGTGCCATCAGTGAATCGGACAGGGCCTATCAGCCCCAGCATTTT.

This chain links TRBV9 with TRBJ2-5, with D maybe TRBD1 (6 bases). This CDR3 region has 15 residues. Germline V gene lookup returns CDR1 SGDLS and CDR2 YYNGEE. The V gene lost 0 bases and the J gene lost 2 bases, with 11 bases spanning the gap. In nucleotides, the CDR3 is TGTGCCAGCAGCGTAGCCAGGACAGCGCAAGAGACCCAGTACTTC. It codes for CASSVARTAQETQYF.

The V call is TRBV28, the J call TRBJ1-6, with a weak D call TRBD1 (6 bases). CDR3 length equals 12 residues. The V end was cut by 8 bases, the J end by 5 bases, with 7 bases between. Per germline, CDR1 MDHEN and CDR2 SYDVKM. The CDR3 bases are TGTGCCAGCGGGACAAATAATTCACCCCTCCACTTT. Residues: CASGTNNSPLHF.

The chain employs TRBV7-9 and TRBJ2-5; D ambiguous. CDR3 length equals 11 residues. The germline gives CDR1 SEHNR, CDR2 FQNEAQ (reference sequence). Trimming took off 4 bases at V and 5 bases at J, with 5 bases between the two ends. CDR3 coding DNA: TGTGCCAGCAGCTCCCGGGAGACCCAGTACTTC. The encoded protein is CASSSRETQYF.

This clone was detected only once. The V call is TRBV7-2, the J call TRBJ1-6, with a tentative D call TRBD1 (5 bases). V was pared by 1 base and J by 12 bases, with 16 bases between. From germline, CDR1 is SGHTA and CDR2 FQGNSA. The CDR3 runs to 15 residues. The CDR3 DNA is TGTGCCAGCAGCTTAGGTCCGGGGGAGTTGCGACCCCTCCACTTT. Amino acid sequence: CASSLGPGELRPLHF.

This clone was picked up one time. The chain recombines TRBV30 with TRBJ1-2; possible D gene TRBD1, 6 bases. The CDR3 spans 14 residues. Deletions cut 5 bases from V and 3 bases from J, with 16 bases between. In germline, CDR1 is GTSNPN, CDR2 SVGIG (reference sequence). CDR3 in DNA: TGTGCCTGGGCCAATGGACAGCTCTACTATGGCTACACCTTC. This translates into CAWANGQLYYGYTF.

V and J are TRBV9 and TRBJ2-5; D is unclear. The CDR3 extends over 15 amino acids. V lost 0 bases to trimming and J lost 4 bases, with 13 bases between them. Germline V lookup: CDR1 SGDLS, CDR2 YYNGEE. This chain's CDR3 is CASSVGNAGGETQYF. The CDR3 DNA follows: TGTGCCAGCAGCGTAGGGAATGCTGGCGGAGAGACCCAGTACTTC.

The rearrangement joins TRBV27 to TRBJ1-1, with D perhaps TRBD1 (6 bases). Germline CDR1 reads MNHEY; CDR2 reads SMNVEV (reference sequence). CDR3 size: 12 residues. V dropped 7 bases and J dropped 4 bases, with 10 bases sitting between them. DNA for the CDR3: TGTGCCAGCACCTGGGGGCGCACTGAAGCTTTCTTT. The encoded protein is CASTWGRTEAFF.

The rearrangement links TRBV7-7 to TRBJ2-5; TRBD1 agrees at 9 bases. The CDR3 is 16 amino acids. From germline, CDR1 is SSHAT and CDR2 FNYEAQ (reference sequence). The V and J ends lost 5 bases and 0 bases, in that order; junction bases with no gene match: 7. DNA for the CDR3: TGTGCCAGCAGCGTCGGGACAGGGTCGTACCAAGAGACCCAGTACTTC. It translates to CASSVGTGSYQETQYF. Complete variable domain (other parts from reference TRBV7-7 and TRBJ2-5): GAGVSQSPRYKVTKRGQDVTLRCDPISSHATLYWYQQALGQGPEFLTYFNYEAQPDKSGLPSDRFSAERPEGSISTLTIQRTEQRDSAMYRCASSVGTGSYQETQYFGPGTRLLVL.

The chain is built from TRBV10-2 and TRBJ2-7; D possibly corresponds to TRBD1 (6 bases). V lost 3 bases to trimming and J lost 12 bases, with 18 bases between them. Germline V gene data show CDR1 as WSHSY and CDR2 as SAAADI. CDR3 size: 13 residues. CDR3 bases: TGCGCCAGCAGTGATGGGACAACGTTCCCGGTGTACGTC. The encoded protein is CASSDGTTFPVYV.

V is TRBV21-1 and J is TRBJ1-6; TRBD1 reflects the table's D call only, with no check against the DNA. TRBV21-1 is a pseudogene segment. This CDR3 has 15 amino acids. The CDR3 DNA sequence: TGTGCCAGCAGCTTACCGGGACAGACCAATTCACCCCTCCACTTT. Translation: CASSLPGQTNSPLHF.

This clone has only one observation. The chain has TRBV28 and TRBJ2-4; D possibly corresponds to TRBD2 (5 bases). This CDR3 spans 17 amino acids. Germline CDR1 MDHEN, CDR2 SYDVKM. The V end was cut by 4 bases, the J end by 0 bases, with 16 bases between. Here the CDR3 DNA reads TGTGCCAGCAGTTCCTTAAGAGGGTTACTAGCCAAAAACATTCAGTACTTC. Its protein product is CASSSLRGLLAKNIQYF.

The CDR3 DNA follows: TGTGCCAGCAGCTTGAACCCAATAGCGGGGTACCAAGAGACCCAGTACTTC. Protein sequence: CASSLNPIAGYQETQYF. This rearrangement joins TRBV7-3 to TRBJ2-5; 8 positions agree with TRBD2. The germline V gene encodes CDR1 SGHTA and CDR2 FQGTGA. This CDR3 comprises 17 residues. The ends lost 3 bases at V and 0 bases at J; junction bases unmatched: 9.

The chain uses TRBV27 and TRBJ1-3, with a tentative D call TRBD1 (5 bases). Trimming took 1 base from V and 2 from J, leaving 12 bases between them. The length of the CDR3 is 16 residues. The germline V gene encodes CDR1 MNHEY and CDR2 SMNVEV (reference sequence). The CDR3 reads CASSLFAGVTGNTIYF. The CDR3 nucleotides read TGTGCCAGCAGTTTATTCGCGGGGGTTACTGGAAACACCATATATTTT.

The chain carries TRBV5-8 and TRBJ2-2; D may be TRBD1 (5 bases). The CDR3 contains 16 residues. Germline values: CDR1 SGHTS, CDR2 YDEGEE. V was trimmed by 0 bases and J by 3 bases, leaving 12 bases between them. The CDR3 loop reads CASSLAWGADTGELFF. The DNA for the CDR3 is TGTGCCAGCAGCTTGGCTTGGGGCGCGGACACCGGGGAGCTGTTTTTT.

CDR3 loop: CASSRGGNEQFF. The CDR3 DNA is TGTGCCAGCAGCAGAGGGGGCAATGAGCAGTTCTTC. The chain links TRBV11-3 to TRBJ2-1; D may be TRBD1 (6 bases). This CDR3 region has 12 residues. Trimming removed 5 bases at V and 6 bases at J, with 8 bases between. Germline-derived CDR1 and CDR2 are SGHNT and YENEEA.

This sequence joins TRBV27 and TRBJ2-5, with 9 bases fitting TRBD1. V was pared by 6 bases and J by 1 base, with 9 bases of the junction left unmatched. CDR1 and CDR2 from the germline V gene are MNHEY and SMNVEV (reference sequence). The length of the CDR3 is 16 residues. As DNA, the CDR3 is TGTGCCAGCAGGCGGGGACAGGGATTTCTCCAAGAGACCCAGTACTTC. This codes for CASRRGQGFLQETQYF.

J is TRBJ2-2 and V is TRBV11-2; D is unresolved. V lost 0 bases to trimming and J lost 5 bases, with 10 bases between them. CDR1 and CDR2 from the germline V gene are SGHAT and FQNNGV. CDR3 length equals 15 residues. The CDR3 bases are TGTGCCAGCAGCTTAGATCTGGCAACAACCGGGGAGCTGTTTTTT. Protein sequence: CASSLDLATTGELFF. Variable domain in full (rest from reference TRBV11-2 and TRBJ2-2): EAGVAQSPRYKIIEKRQSVAFWCNPISGHATLYWYQQILGQGPKLLIQFQNNGVVDDSQLPKDRFSAERLKGVDSTLKIQPAKLEDSAVYLCASSLDLATTGELFFGEGSRLTVL.

The V and J genes are TRBV10-3 and TRBJ1-1; D gene uncertain. The CDR3 extends over 17 amino acids. Trimming shortened V by 3 bases and J by 2 bases, and 19 bases separated the two germline ends. Germline CDR1 ENHRY, CDR2 SYGVKD. CDR3 DNA: TGTGCCATCAGTGATAGTAAGGGAAAGGGAGCAAACACTGAAGCTTTCTTT. This translates into CAISDSKGKGANTEAFF.

This chain connects TRBV18 to TRBJ2-7; D may be TRBD1 (6 bases). The V end lost 3 bases, the J end lost 3 bases, and 21 bases lay between the germline ends. The CDR3 runs 17 residues. The V gene's germline CDR1 is KGHSH and CDR2 LQKENI. The CDR3 DNA sequence: TGTGCCAGCTCACCGGCGGTGGGGGACAAGCAACACTACGAGCAGTACTTC. It is translated as CASSPAVGDKQHYEQYF.

This chain connects TRBV2 to TRBJ2-5; D is unclear. Germline lookup yields CDR1 SNHLY and CDR2 FYNNEI. The V and J ends lost 2 bases and 9 bases respectively, with 16 bases between them. The CDR3 is made up of 14 amino acids. This CDR3 reads CASSEMETLSAQYF. For the CDR3, the DNA is TGTGCCAGCAGTGAAATGGAAACACTAAGCGCCCAGTACTTC.

This clone was detected ten times or more. The CDR3 is CASSFFGTGNQPQHF. CDR3 nucleotides: TGTGCCAGCAGTTTCTTCGGGACGGGCAATCAGCCCCAGCATTTT. The chain couples TRBV27 to TRBJ1-5; D may be TRBD1 (5 bases). V shed 3 bases and J shed 2 bases, with 11 bases lying between them. CDR1 and CDR2 from the germline V gene are MNHEY and SMNVEV (reference sequence). CDR3 length: 15 amino acids.

J is TRBJ1-2 and V is TRBV30; tentatively, D is TRBD1 (6 bases). The CDR3 length is 12 residues. Germline V gene data show CDR1 as GTSNPN and CDR2 as SVGIG (reference sequence). Trimming left V 4 bases short and J 7 bases short, with 13 bases between. Here the CDR3 reads CAWTGAVGGYTF. CDR3 nucleotides: TGTGCCTGGACAGGGGCCGTTGGTGGCTACACCTTC.

The chain carries TRBV18 and TRBJ1-1, with TRBD1 matching 11 bases. Germline CDR1 KGHSH, CDR2 LQKENI. The trim removed 5 bases at V and 4 bases at J, leaving 3 bases unmatched. The CDR3 totals 14 residues. The CDR3 protein is CASSGQGAATEAFF. The CDR3 nucleotides are TGTGCCAGCTCAGGACAGGGGGCGGCCACTGAAGCTTTCTTT.

V usage is TRBV5-1 and J usage is TRBJ2-1, with 12 bases that match TRBD1. The CDR3 length is 18 residues. Trimming at V came to 0 bases and at J to 9 bases, leaving 13 bases not matched to a gene. From germline, CDR1 is SGHRS and CDR2 YFSETQ. The DNA of the CDR3 is TGCGCCAGCAGCTTGGCCTCTTACCTAGGGACAGGGGGCAGTGAGCAGTTCTTC. Protein product: CASSLASYLGTGGSEQFF.